In this sample, the clone carrying this T cell receptor (beta chain) turned up a few times. The antigen is unknown. This specimen belongs to a study of tumor-infiltrating lymphocytes in primary liver carcinoma. Study summary: Donors had hepatocellular carcinoma or combined HCC and intrahepatic cholangiocarcinoma. Sequenced samples came back with roughly 3.5 to 8 million productive TCRbeta reads, and the counts looked alike across tissue types. Study conclusions and caveats: Compared with blood, tumor repertoires held significantly more in their top 250 clones.

Total RNA amounting to around 530 ng was the source from which TCR beta cDNA was made with a constant-region primer. Libraries covering TCR beta were generated through three nested multiplex PCR rounds (using a slightly modified ARM-PCR). TRBV1-TRBV30 forward primers paired with a C-beta reverse primer drove the first two PCR rounds, about 10 cycles each. TCRdb re-called the multiplex PCR reads with MiXCR, one entry per CDR3 protein. The sample yields 310,000 or so distinct CDR3 sequences, about 65% seen once. CDR3 length equals 17 residues. J gave up 2 bases and V 3 bases, and 12 bases lay outside the gene matches. Germline loops: CDR1 MGHRA, CDR2 YSYEKL. The authors took blood RNA from unsorted whole blood and also extracted germline DNA. About 3.6 milliliters of peripheral blood were collected before surgery.

The sequence was collected from a man aged 35 to 55 with primary liver carcinoma and hepatitis B virus infection. Material: peripheral blood. The genes are TRBV4-1 and TRBJ2-7; 8 bases agree with TRBD2. Written as DNA, the CDR3 is TGCGCCAGCAGCCAGGGGTTTGTGGTAGCGGGGACCTACGAGCAGTACTTC. Amino acid sequence: CASSQGFVVAGTYEQYF.